Below, 3 T cell receptor beta chains from the same sample are listed, as sequenced in a study of cytotoxic CD8 clonotypes in ibrutinib-treated CLL. Profiling relied on immunoSEQ multiplex PCR, and the TCRdb table lists in-frame clones only, not all of them. The repertoire has 200,000 or so clones, approximately 75% of them found once; the top ten carry over 10%. The sample in question was PBMCs, obtained after 12 months of ibrutinib treatment. The receptors were sampled from a human donor with chronic lymphocytic leukemia.

This rearrangement joins TRBV29-1 to TRBJ1-1; D not resolved. The CDR3 is made up of 14 amino acids. CDR1 and CDR2 (germline): SQVTM, ANQGSEA. Deletions cut 7 bases from V and 0 bases from J, with 15 bases between. The CDR3 bases are TGCAGCGCCCGGCGGACGAATATGAACACTGAAGCTTTCTTT. Amino acids: CSARRTNMNTEAFF.

This chain's CDR3 is CASSESRTAESTGELFF. Here the CDR3 DNA reads TGTGCCAGCAGTGAATCTCGGACGGCAGAGAGCACCGGGGAGCTGTTTTTT. The chain links TRBV25-1 to TRBJ2-2; the D is unclear. The CDR3 loop spans 17 amino acids. The V end was cut by 1 base, the J end by 4 bases, with 16 bases between. Germline CDR1 reads MGHDK; CDR2 reads SYGVNS.

The V call is TRBV18, the J call TRBJ1-1; TRBD1 is a possible D gene (6 bases). Germline CDR1 KGHSH, CDR2 LQKENI. The CDR3 extends over 15 amino acids. The germline V and J ends were trimmed by 2 bases and 1 base, with 11 bases remaining between them. CDR3 loop: CASSPISGQNTEAFF. CDR3 in DNA: TGTGCCAGCTCACCAATCTCGGGACAGAACACTGAAGCTTTCTTT.